The 28 T cell receptor beta chains reported below all come from one sample, sequenced in a study of identifying expanded T cells in peripheral blood (dated by TCRdb to between 2018 and 2020). Library preparation used the immunoSEQ multiplex PCR assay. The clones in this table, taken by TCRdb from immuneACCESS, are in-frame only. Not every clone is retained; where verified, under half of the shortfall comes from an unresolved V gene, and the cause of the rest is unknown. The sample profile shows approximately 120,000 clones; about 85% of them were found once. The ten most abundant clones make up approximately 8% of the sample. Sequencing used blood. These receptors all stem from a person between 18 and 70 years old in good health.

The chain is built from TRBV28 and TRBJ1-1; D is unclear. V lost 3 bases and J 4 bases, leaving 0 bases between the germline ends. CDR1 and CDR2 from the germline V gene are MDHEN and SYDVKM. The length of the CDR3 is 10 residues. In DNA form, the CDR3 reads TGTGCCAGCAGTTTCACTGAAGCTTTCTTT. Translating gives CASSFTEAFF.

J is TRBJ1-1 and V is TRBV19; 8 positions match TRBD1. The CDR3 contains 16 residues. The trim removed 3 bases at V and 1 base at J, leaving 7 bases unmatched. Germline CDR1 LNHDA, CDR2 SQIVND (reference sequence). The CDR3 protein is CASSMVTGTGNTEAFF. Here the CDR3 DNA reads TGTGCCAGTAGTATGGTTACCGGGACAGGGAACACTGAAGCTTTCTTT.

The chain is built from TRBV7-8 and TRBJ1-4, with D perhaps matching TRBD1 (5 bases). CDR1 SGHVS and CDR2 FQNEAQ come from the germline V gene. This CDR3 has 14 amino acids. V was trimmed by 2 bases and J by 8 bases, leaving 12 bases between them. CDR3 residues: CASSLRVWGEKLFF. The DNA for the CDR3 is TGTGCCAGCAGCTTAAGGGTGTGGGGGGAAAAACTGTTTTTT.

J is TRBJ2-7 and V is TRBV9; either TRBD1 or TRBD2 may fit D (5 bases each). In germline, CDR1 is SGDLS, CDR2 YYNGEE. The CDR3 runs 14 residues. Trimming cost V 4 bases and J 1 base, with 12 bases left between them. DNA for the CDR3: TGTGCCAGCAGCCCCGGGACCTATTCCTACGAGCAGTACTTC. Its translation: CASSPGTYSYEQYF.

The chain employs TRBV7-3 and TRBJ2-2; D is undetermined. The CDR3 extends over 14 amino acids. V was shortened by 1 base and J by 4 bases, with 7 bases between the two germline ends. Germline V gene lookup returns CDR1 SGHTA and CDR2 FQGTGA. The CDR3: CASSLNTGTGELFF. The CDR3 bases are TGTGCCAGCAGCTTAAATACGGGCACCGGGGAGCTGTTTTTT.

This clone was recorded only once. The chain links TRBV5-1 to TRBJ2-1, with TRBD1 matching over 9 bases. V lost 0 bases and J lost 10; bases outside the gene matches: 5. The CDR3 consists of 14 residues. Per germline, CDR1 SGHRS and CDR2 YFSETQ. CDR3 sequence reads: CASSLAQGAFEQFF. The CDR3 nucleotides are TGCGCCAGCAGCTTGGCACAGGGGGCATTCGAGCAGTTCTTC.

This clone has a handful of counts. J is TRBJ2-1 and V is TRBV25-1, with 7 bases matching TRBD1. This CDR3 is built from 16 residues. Per germline, CDR1 MGHDK and CDR2 SYGVNS. Losses at the gene ends were 6 bases for V and 4 bases for J; bases not matched to a gene: 12. For the CDR3, the DNA is TGTGCCAGCAGGGACAGTTCGGGACAGAATTACAATGAGCAGTTCTTC. It yields the protein CASRDSSGQNYNEQFF.

The chain combines TRBV6-5 with TRBJ2-3; D call uncertain. The CDR3 runs to 13 residues. The V gene's germline CDR1 is MNHEY and CDR2 SVGAGI. Deletions cut 0 bases from V and 4 bases from J, with 5 bases between. CDR3 sequence reads: CASSYSPPDTQYF. CDR3 in DNA: TGTGCCAGCAGTTACTCCCCCCCAGATACGCAGTATTTT.

V and J are TRBV9 and TRBJ1-1, with D possibly matching TRBD1 (6 bases). The ends were cut back, 7 bases at V and 1 base at J, with 8 bases in the middle. The CDR3 is 12 residues long. Germline V CDR1 and CDR2: SGDLS, YYNGEE. The CDR3 spells CASEGGNTEAFF. The DNA for the CDR3 is TGTGCCAGCGAGGGGGGGAACACTGAAGCTTTCTTT.

The CDR3 spells CASSTEGSRDQPQHF. For the CDR3, the DNA is TGTGCCAGTAGTACGGAGGGGAGCAGGGATCAGCCCCAGCATTTT. The chain combines TRBV19 with TRBJ1-5; D may be TRBD1 (5 bases). The V gene lost 4 bases and the J gene lost 5 bases, with 15 bases spanning the gap. The CDR3 runs 15 residues. Germline V lookup: CDR1 LNHDA, CDR2 SQIVND (reference sequence).

V gene TRBV10-3 combines with J gene TRBJ1-2, with 7 bases aligning to TRBD1. The V segment lost 2 bases and the J segment 6 bases; nucleotides outside the gene matches: 9. CDR1 is ENHRY, CDR2 SYGVKD, per germline. This CDR3 comprises 15 residues. CDR3 DNA: TGTGCCATCAGTGAGGCCCTTGACAGGGTGAATGGCTACACCTTC. Its protein is CAISEALDRVNGYTF.

The rearrangement uses TRBV27 and TRBJ2-6; D may be TRBD1 (5 bases). CDR1 and CDR2 from the germline V gene are MNHEY and SMNVEV (reference sequence). CDR3 length equals 15 residues. The V end lost 5 bases, the J end lost 0 bases, and 8 bases lay between the germline ends. CDR3 sequence reads: CASSNQGSGANVLTF. The CDR3, as DNA: TGTGCCAGCAGTAATCAGGGCTCTGGGGCCAACGTCCTGACTTTC.

This sequence joins TRBV29-1 and TRBJ2-1; 12 nucleotides agree with TRBD2. Germline values: CDR1 SQVTM, CDR2 ANQGSEA. CDR3 length: 13 residues. J lost 5 bases, V lost 4 bases, and 0 bases had no gene match. In DNA form, the CDR3 reads TGCAGCGTTGGACTAGCGGGAGACAATGAGCAGTTCTTC. Protein product: CSVGLAGDNEQFF.

The chain links TRBV5-1 to TRBJ2-1; D not resolved. V was shortened by 6 bases and J by 1 base, with 8 bases between the two germline ends. In germline, CDR1 is SGHRS, CDR2 YFSETQ. This CDR3 has 13 amino acids. The CDR3 DNA reads TGCGCCAGCACGGTCGGGTCCTACAATGAGCAGTTCTTC. Translating it yields CASTVGSYNEQFF.

The chain couples TRBV19 to TRBJ1-5; D unresolved. CDR3 size: 12 residues. V gave up 5 bases and J gave up 9 bases, with 11 bases separating them. CDR1 is LNHDA, CDR2 SQIVND, per germline (reference sequence). CDR3 loop: CASSFEEVPQHF. CDR3 bases: TGTGCCAGTAGTTTTGAGGAGGTGCCCCAGCATTTT. Full variable domain (rest looked up from reference TRBV19 and TRBJ1-5): DGGITQSPKYLFRKEGQNVTLSCEQNLNHDAMYWYRQDPGQGLRLIYYSQIVNDFQKGDIAEGYSVSREKKESFPLTVTSAQKNPTAFYLCASSFEEVPQHFGDGTRLSIL.

The gene calls are TRBV5-4 and TRBJ2-2; 7 bases fit TRBD1. The CDR3 has 16 amino acids. Trimming at V came to 4 bases and at J to 0 bases, leaving 6 bases not matched to a gene. CDR1 is SGHNT, CDR2 YYREEE, per germline (reference sequence). The CDR3 nucleotides read TGTGCCAGCAGCCCCCGACAGGGCACGAACACCGGGGAGCTGTTTTTT. This codes for CASSPRQGTNTGELFF.

The chain joins TRBV9 to TRBJ2-7, with a tentative D call TRBD2 (6 bases). V was cut by 0 bases and J by 5 bases, with 21 bases left in between. Germline-derived CDR1 and CDR2 are SGDLS and YYNGEE. The CDR3 has 17 residues. The chain's CDR3 is CASSVGSLAKRSHEQYF. CDR3 coding DNA: TGTGCCAGCAGCGTAGGATCCCTAGCGAAAAGGAGCCACGAGCAGTACTTC.

This clone was seen a single time. This chain links TRBV5-1 with TRBJ2-5; 7 nucleotides agree with TRBD1. V was clipped by 2 bases and J by 5 bases; unmatched bases: 3. CDR3 length: 13 residues. Germline V gene sequence: CDR1 SGHRS, CDR2 YFSETQ. CDR3 nucleotide sequence: TGCGCCAGCAGCTTTGACAGGGACGAGACCCAGTACTTC. As protein: CASSFDRDETQYF. Together with reference TRBV5-1 and TRBJ2-5, the CDR3 gives the full variable domain: KAGVTQTPRYLIKTRGQQVTLSCSPISGHRSVSWYQQTPGQGLQFLFEYFSETQRNKGNFPGRFSGRQFSNSRSEMNVSTLELGDSALYLCASSFDRDETQYFGPGTRLLVL.

The chain recombines TRBV15 with TRBJ1-5, with no clear D. The CDR3 is 16 amino acids. Trimming removed 0 bases at V and 2 bases at J, with 11 bases between. CDR1 and CDR2 (germline): LNHNV, YYDKDF (reference sequence). CDR3 nucleotides: TGTGCCACCAGCAGAGACGGACCCGCGGGCAATCAGCCCCAGCATTTT. Protein sequence: CATSRDGPAGNQPQHF.

This rearrangement joins TRBV18 to TRBJ2-7; TRBD1 might be the D (6 bases). Germline assignment: CDR1 KGHSH and CDR2 LQKENI. The CDR3 is 17 residues long. V lost 0 bases and J 5 bases, leaving 20 bases between the germline ends. This chain's CDR3 is CASSPPGGPRLRNEQYF. CDR3 DNA: TGTGCCAGCTCACCACCTGGGGGCCCCCGCCTTCGGAACGAGCAGTACTTC.

The CDR3 coding sequence is TGTGCCAGCAGTTTAGCCGTCTACAATGAGCAGTTCTTC. Encoded protein: CASSLAVYNEQFF. The chain carries TRBV28 and TRBJ2-1; D is unresolved. The CDR3 runs to 13 residues. Germline CDR1 and CDR2: MDHEN and SYDVKM. V was shortened by 2 bases and J by 3 bases, with 5 bases between the two germline ends.

This clone was detected only a few times. The gene calls are TRBV19 and TRBJ1-3; no reliable D call. The CDR3 runs to 15 residues. CDR1 LNHDA and CDR2 SQIVND come from the germline V gene (reference sequence). V was trimmed by 1 base and J by 2 bases, leaving 9 bases between them. The CDR3 region has the DNA TGTGCCAGTAGTATAGGGGCAAGCCCTGGAAACACCATATATTTT. It translates to CASSIGASPGNTIYF.

The chain carries TRBV5-1 and TRBJ2-3, with 7 bases lining up with TRBD2. Trimming at V came to 4 bases and at J to 0 bases, leaving 5 bases not matched to a gene. Per germline, CDR1 SGHRS and CDR2 YFSETQ. The CDR3 contains 15 residues. The CDR3 sequence: CASSPLSGSTDTQYF. CDR3 DNA sequence: TGCGCCAGCAGCCCCCTTAGCGGGAGCACAGATACGCAGTATTTT.

The chain recombines TRBV7-2 with TRBJ2-3; D possibly corresponds to TRBD2 (6 bases). V was pared by 5 bases and J by 1 base, with 16 bases between. The CDR3 has 16 residues. Germline V gene lookup returns CDR1 SGHTA and CDR2 FQGNSA. The CDR3 coding sequence is TGTGCCAGCAGCCCCGACGGGGGTTTGGGCACAGATACGCAGTATTTT. Residues: CASSPDGGLGTDTQYF.

Of note for this clone: Other DNA sequences from this sample encode an identical CDR3 as well. The V and J genes are TRBV5-6 and TRBJ1-1; 7 nucleotides agree with TRBD1. CDR3 length equals 16 residues. The trim removed 1 base at V and 4 bases at J, leaving 10 bases unmatched. Germline-derived CDR1 and CDR2 are SGHDT and YYEEEE. CDR3 amino acids: CASSLNGGTVPTEAFF. CDR3 sequence (DNA): TGTGCCAGCAGCTTGAATGGTGGGACAGTTCCCACTGAAGCTTTCTTT.

The J gene is TRBJ2-5, the V gene TRBV12-5; D is unclear. V gave up 1 base and J gave up 3 bases, with 3 bases separating them. Germline V gene sequence: CDR1 LGHNT, CDR2 FRNRAP. The CDR3 runs to 12 residues. The CDR3 DNA reads TGTGCTAGTGGTTTGGGTGAAGAGACCCAGTACTTC. Translated: CASGLGEETQYF.

The chain recombines TRBV29-1 with TRBJ1-2; TRBD1 might be the D (5 bases). Trimming shortened V by 2 bases and J by 6 bases, and 13 bases separated the two germline ends. Germline assignment: CDR1 SQVTM and CDR2 ANQGSEA. The CDR3 spans 13 residues. CDR3 loop: CSVESEGWHGYTF. The CDR3 region has the DNA TGCAGCGTTGAAAGCGAGGGGTGGCATGGCTACACCTTC.

This rearrangement joins TRBV15 to TRBJ2-7, with no clear D. Germline CDR1 reads LNHNV; CDR2 reads YYDKDF (reference sequence). The germline V and J ends were trimmed by 2 bases and 12 bases, with 17 bases remaining between them. CDR3 size: 13 residues. The CDR3 reads CATSRTPGIGPYF. Here the CDR3 DNA reads TGTGCCACCAGCAGAACCCCAGGTATTGGTCCGTACTTC.